This entry lists 25 T cell receptor beta chains sequenced from one sample in a study of post-analysis software for immune sequencing data. Overall study findings and caveats: Patients had higher frequencies than controls of a few TRBV segments, including TRBV5-6, TRBV5-1 and TRBV20-1.

Carried by the TCR beta cDNA libraries were unique molecular identifiers. TCRdb recomputed calls from the PCR reads with MiXCR, one row per CDR3 protein. The sample yields about 460,000 distinct CDR3 sequences, nearly 45% seen once. No cognate antigen is known for these TCRs. The sample comprised blood. These receptors were taken from a girl aged 10 to 17 with multiple sclerosis.

This clonotype has ten or more counts. The chain combines TRBV20-1 with TRBJ2-7, with unresolved D. Deletions cut 6 bases from V and 6 bases from J, with 21 bases between. Looked up from germline, CDR1 is DFQATT and CDR2 is SNEGSKA (reference sequence). CDR3 size: 14 residues. The CDR3 sequence is CSAPSSLGPLEQYF. The CDR3 nucleotides are TGCAGTGCCCCATCTTCTCTAGGCCCCCTCGAGCAGTACTTC.

This clonotype has just a few counts. J is TRBJ2-7 and V is TRBV12-3 or TRBV12-4; D gene unclear. The germline V and J ends were trimmed by 6 bases and 5 bases, with 11 bases remaining between them. The length of the CDR3 is 12 residues. For the CDR3, the DNA is TGTGCCAGCAGCCTAGTGGCGGACGAGCAGTACTTC. Its protein product is CASSLVADEQYF.

There are a few counts of this clonotype. This chain links TRBV6-5 with TRBJ2-4, with 8 bases fitting TRBD2. Near its end, the DNA agrees better with TRBJ2-5, so the J call may be wrong. The length of the CDR3 is 14 residues. Germline V gene sequence: CDR1 MNHEY, CDR2 SVGAGI. CDR3: CATSAVAGQETQYF. The CDR3 nucleotides read TGTGCTACCAGTGCCGTAGCGGGACAAGAGACCCAGTACTTC.

This sequence joins TRBV29-1 and TRBJ2-7; a weak D match, TRBD1 (6 bases). V was shortened by 6 bases and J by 6 bases, with 15 bases between the two germline ends. Germline CDR1 reads SQVTM; CDR2 reads ANQGSEA. The CDR3 sequence is 12 residues long. Written as DNA, the CDR3 is TGCAGCGTCCGATCACAGGGTAGCGAGCAGTACTTC. It translates to CSVRSQGSEQYF.

V gene TRBV6-5 combines with J gene TRBJ2-1, with TRBD2 matching 13 bases. Germline V CDR1 and CDR2: MNHEY, SVGAGI. The J segment lost 1 base and the V segment lost 2 bases, leaving 11 bases of the junction unmatched. CDR3 length: 20 amino acids. CDR3 in DNA: TGTGCCAGCAGTTACCAGCTACTAGCGGGAGGGCCAAGGTCCTACAATGAGCAGTTCTTC. This encodes CASSYQLLAGGPRSYNEQFF.

This clonotype was counted only a few times. The chain combines TRBV5-1 with TRBJ2-1, with 12 nucleotides matching TRBD2. The CDR3 covers 16 residues. V dropped 4 bases and J dropped 4; count of bases not matched to a gene: 6. Germline values: CDR1 SGHRS, CDR2 YFSETQ. The CDR3 sequence: CASSPGTSGFYNEQFF. As DNA, the CDR3 is TGCGCCAGCAGCCCGGGGACTAGCGGGTTTTACAATGAGCAGTTCTTC.

The V and J genes are TRBV7-3 and TRBJ2-5, with TRBD2 identical over 8 bases. The CDR3 covers 17 residues. Germline trimming cut 1 base from V and 5 bases from J; bases unmatched to any gene: 12. Germline-derived CDR1 and CDR2 are SGHTA and FQGTGA. In DNA, the CDR3 is TGTGCCAGCAGCTTAAAGGGGAGCGGGAGTGCCGGGGAGACCCAGTACTTC. Translated: CASSLKGSGSAGETQYF.

This chain links TRBV25-1 with TRBJ1-2; D unresolved. Trimming shortened V by 0 bases and J by 8 bases, and 13 bases separated the two germline ends. Germline CDR1 and CDR2: MGHDK and SYGVNS. The CDR3 consists of 14 residues. CDR3 loop: CASSEYGRTDGYTF. The CDR3 DNA reads as TGTGCCAGCAGTGAATATGGTAGAACGGACGGCTACACCTTC.

J is TRBJ1-5 and V is TRBV28; no clear D. CDR3 size: 15 residues. V was pared by 0 bases and J by 4 bases, with 10 bases between. Germline V gene sequence: CDR1 MDHEN, CDR2 SYDVKM. CDR3: CASSLWGGINQPQHF. In DNA, the CDR3 is TGTGCCAGCAGTTTATGGGGCGGGATTAATCAGCCCCAGCATTTT.

This sequence joins TRBV4-2 and TRBJ2-1, with 9 bases aligning to TRBD1. The ends lost 2 bases at V and 7 bases at J; junction bases unmatched: 12. Germline CDR1 is LGHNA and CDR2 is YNFKEQ. This CDR3 has 17 residues. Here the CDR3 reads CASSQLPTGTGTNEQFF. The CDR3 DNA reads TGTGCCAGCAGCCAATTACCTACCGGGACAGGGACGAATGAGCAGTTCTTC.

The genes are TRBV20-1 and TRBJ1-6, with no clear D. Looked up from germline, CDR1 is DFQATT and CDR2 is SNEGSKA (reference sequence). Trimming stripped 0 bases from V and 0 bases from J, with 9 bases between. This CDR3 contains 16 residues. CDR3 DNA sequence: TGCAGTGCTAGAGATCTAAAGAGCTCCTATAATTCACCCCTCCACTTT. This sequence encodes CSARDLKSSYNSPLHF.

This clonotype showed up just a few times. The chain carries TRBV28 and TRBJ2-1, with D unclear. Trimming removed 2 bases from V and 0 bases from J, with 8 bases in between. The CDR3 length is 15 residues. CDR1 is MDHEN and CDR2 is SYDVKM in the germline V gene. The DNA of the CDR3 is TGTGCCAGCAGTTTAGTCAGGAGCTCCTACAATGAGCAGTTCTTC. This translates into CASSLVRSSYNEQFF.

CDR3 amino acids: CATSRDRVEAFF. The CDR3 region has the DNA TGTGCCACCAGCAGAGACAGGGTTGAAGCTTTCTTT. The chain recombines TRBV15 with TRBJ1-1; D is possibly TRBD1 (5 bases). Germline CDR1 reads LNHNV; CDR2 reads YYDKDF (reference sequence). Trimming removed 0 bases at V and 7 bases at J, with 6 bases between. The CDR3 runs to 12 residues.

On this clonotype itself: Sequence at one end of the junction differs from germline and may be a read error. The rearrangement links TRBV28 to TRBJ1-1, with 8 bases fitting TRBD1. The CDR3 runs 16 residues. Germline V gives CDR1 MDHEN, CDR2 SYDVKM. CDR3 in DNA: TGTGCCAGCAGGCCCCGACAGGGGATCTCGAACACTGAAGGTTTCTTT. This gives the protein CASRPRQGISNTEGFF.

The V and J genes are TRBV18 and TRBJ1-6; 8 bases line up with TRBD1. Germline V gene lookup returns CDR1 KGHSH and CDR2 LQKENI. The V segment lost 3 bases and the J segment 14 bases; nucleotides outside the gene matches: 15. This CDR3 comprises 16 residues. DNA of the CDR3: TGTGCCAGCTCACCTCCACCGGGACAGGCCAAATTCACCCTCCACTTT. This encodes CASSPPPGQAKFTLHF.

The chain couples TRBV28 to TRBJ2-7, with a possible D match to TRBD1 (6 bases). CDR3 length: 15 amino acids. Looked up from germline, CDR1 is MDHEN and CDR2 is SYDVKM. Between the trimmed V and J ends, which lost 2 bases and 5 bases, there was a span of 16 bases. In DNA, the CDR3 is TGTGCCAGCAGTTTAAGTTCAGGGGCGCACGACGAGCAGTACTTC. It encodes CASSLSSGAHDEQYF.

V and J are TRBV7-3 and TRBJ2-1; a possible D gene is TRBD2 (5 bases). Germline CDR1 and CDR2: SGHTA and FQGTGA. Trimming took 5 bases from V and 9 from J, leaving 14 bases between them. The CDR3 contains 13 residues. CDR3 DNA sequence: TGTGCCAGCAGCACCCTGTTGGGGAGTGAGCAGTTCTTC. Amino acids: CASSTLLGSEQFF.

There are a few counts of this clonotype. This chain connects TRBV7-2 to TRBJ2-7; D is unresolved. Trimming removed 4 bases at V and 0 bases at J, with 7 bases between. The CDR3 runs to 13 residues. Germline V gene lookup returns CDR1 SGHTA and CDR2 FQGNSA. The CDR3 DNA reads TGTGCCAGCAGCTCGGCCTTCTCCTACGAGCAGTACTTC. It is translated as CASSSAFSYEQYF.

CDR3 coding DNA: TGTACCAGCAGCTTGGGAGGGTTCCAAGAGACCCAGTACTTC. Amino acids: CTSSLGGFQETQYF. The rearrangement links TRBV7-2 to TRBJ2-5; 7 positions match TRBD2. Germline lookup yields CDR1 SGHTA and CDR2 FQGNSA. J gave up 1 base and V 3 bases, and 2 bases lay outside the gene matches. CDR3 length equals 14 residues.

This chain links TRBV7-2 with TRBJ2-7, with 12 bases fitting TRBD2. The J call may be mistaken, given a closer DNA end match to TRBJ2-5. Germline V CDR1 and CDR2: SGHTA, FQGNSA. CDR3 length: 17 residues. DNA for the CDR3: TGTGCCAGCAGCCACGCTAGCGGGAGGGCGGAATGGGGGACCCAGTACTTC. It encodes CASSHASGRAEWGTQYF.

This clonotype has a handful of counts. This chain joins TRBV12-3 or TRBV12-4 and TRBJ2-7; 15 bases align to TRBD2. The J segment lost 4 bases and the V segment lost 5 bases, leaving 9 bases of the junction unmatched. This CDR3 region has 17 residues. DNA for the CDR3: TGTGCCAGCAGTCCGAACCCCGGACTAGCGGGAGGGTACGAGCAGTACTTC. It specifies CASSPNPGLAGGYEQYF.

The chain combines TRBV5-1 with TRBJ1-4, with D hard to call. This CDR3 comprises 14 residues. The V end was cut by 4 bases, the J end by 3 bases, with 10 bases between. The germline V gene has CDR1 SGHRS and CDR2 YFSETQ. For the CDR3, the DNA is TGCGCCAGCAGCCTTAGTGGGGCTAATGAAAAACTGTTTTTT. This translates into CASSLSGANEKLFF.

Concerning this clonotype itself: The junction shows a germline mismatch at one end, possibly a read error. The chain is built from TRBV4-3 and TRBJ2-3, with D perhaps matching TRBD2 (6 bases). Germline assignment: CDR1 LGHNA and CDR2 YSLEER. The CDR3 is 13 amino acids. The CDR3 coding sequence is TGCGCCTGCAGCCAAGTCGCCGGGACTTGGCAGTATTTT. Protein: CACSQVAGTWQYF.

The V call is TRBV6-1, the J call TRBJ1-6; D is unresolved. CDR1 MNHNS and CDR2 SASEGT come from the germline V gene. The CDR3 runs to 13 residues. With 1 base removed from V and 7 bases from J, the gap between germline ends came to 5 bases. The CDR3 bases are TGTGCCAGCAGTGAAGGAGAGAATTCACCCCTCCACTTT. It yields the protein CASSEGENSPLHF.

The chain carries TRBV6-5 and TRBJ2-5, with 10 bases lining up with TRBD1. Germline V gene lookup returns CDR1 MNHEY and CDR2 SVGAGI. V dropped 0 bases and J dropped 5; count of bases not matched to a gene: 12. The CDR3 is 18 amino acids. The CDR3 sequence: CASSYSKVRRDRGETQYF. The DNA of the CDR3 is TGTGCCAGCAGTTACTCGAAAGTTAGACGGGACAGGGGTGAGACCCAGTACTTC.